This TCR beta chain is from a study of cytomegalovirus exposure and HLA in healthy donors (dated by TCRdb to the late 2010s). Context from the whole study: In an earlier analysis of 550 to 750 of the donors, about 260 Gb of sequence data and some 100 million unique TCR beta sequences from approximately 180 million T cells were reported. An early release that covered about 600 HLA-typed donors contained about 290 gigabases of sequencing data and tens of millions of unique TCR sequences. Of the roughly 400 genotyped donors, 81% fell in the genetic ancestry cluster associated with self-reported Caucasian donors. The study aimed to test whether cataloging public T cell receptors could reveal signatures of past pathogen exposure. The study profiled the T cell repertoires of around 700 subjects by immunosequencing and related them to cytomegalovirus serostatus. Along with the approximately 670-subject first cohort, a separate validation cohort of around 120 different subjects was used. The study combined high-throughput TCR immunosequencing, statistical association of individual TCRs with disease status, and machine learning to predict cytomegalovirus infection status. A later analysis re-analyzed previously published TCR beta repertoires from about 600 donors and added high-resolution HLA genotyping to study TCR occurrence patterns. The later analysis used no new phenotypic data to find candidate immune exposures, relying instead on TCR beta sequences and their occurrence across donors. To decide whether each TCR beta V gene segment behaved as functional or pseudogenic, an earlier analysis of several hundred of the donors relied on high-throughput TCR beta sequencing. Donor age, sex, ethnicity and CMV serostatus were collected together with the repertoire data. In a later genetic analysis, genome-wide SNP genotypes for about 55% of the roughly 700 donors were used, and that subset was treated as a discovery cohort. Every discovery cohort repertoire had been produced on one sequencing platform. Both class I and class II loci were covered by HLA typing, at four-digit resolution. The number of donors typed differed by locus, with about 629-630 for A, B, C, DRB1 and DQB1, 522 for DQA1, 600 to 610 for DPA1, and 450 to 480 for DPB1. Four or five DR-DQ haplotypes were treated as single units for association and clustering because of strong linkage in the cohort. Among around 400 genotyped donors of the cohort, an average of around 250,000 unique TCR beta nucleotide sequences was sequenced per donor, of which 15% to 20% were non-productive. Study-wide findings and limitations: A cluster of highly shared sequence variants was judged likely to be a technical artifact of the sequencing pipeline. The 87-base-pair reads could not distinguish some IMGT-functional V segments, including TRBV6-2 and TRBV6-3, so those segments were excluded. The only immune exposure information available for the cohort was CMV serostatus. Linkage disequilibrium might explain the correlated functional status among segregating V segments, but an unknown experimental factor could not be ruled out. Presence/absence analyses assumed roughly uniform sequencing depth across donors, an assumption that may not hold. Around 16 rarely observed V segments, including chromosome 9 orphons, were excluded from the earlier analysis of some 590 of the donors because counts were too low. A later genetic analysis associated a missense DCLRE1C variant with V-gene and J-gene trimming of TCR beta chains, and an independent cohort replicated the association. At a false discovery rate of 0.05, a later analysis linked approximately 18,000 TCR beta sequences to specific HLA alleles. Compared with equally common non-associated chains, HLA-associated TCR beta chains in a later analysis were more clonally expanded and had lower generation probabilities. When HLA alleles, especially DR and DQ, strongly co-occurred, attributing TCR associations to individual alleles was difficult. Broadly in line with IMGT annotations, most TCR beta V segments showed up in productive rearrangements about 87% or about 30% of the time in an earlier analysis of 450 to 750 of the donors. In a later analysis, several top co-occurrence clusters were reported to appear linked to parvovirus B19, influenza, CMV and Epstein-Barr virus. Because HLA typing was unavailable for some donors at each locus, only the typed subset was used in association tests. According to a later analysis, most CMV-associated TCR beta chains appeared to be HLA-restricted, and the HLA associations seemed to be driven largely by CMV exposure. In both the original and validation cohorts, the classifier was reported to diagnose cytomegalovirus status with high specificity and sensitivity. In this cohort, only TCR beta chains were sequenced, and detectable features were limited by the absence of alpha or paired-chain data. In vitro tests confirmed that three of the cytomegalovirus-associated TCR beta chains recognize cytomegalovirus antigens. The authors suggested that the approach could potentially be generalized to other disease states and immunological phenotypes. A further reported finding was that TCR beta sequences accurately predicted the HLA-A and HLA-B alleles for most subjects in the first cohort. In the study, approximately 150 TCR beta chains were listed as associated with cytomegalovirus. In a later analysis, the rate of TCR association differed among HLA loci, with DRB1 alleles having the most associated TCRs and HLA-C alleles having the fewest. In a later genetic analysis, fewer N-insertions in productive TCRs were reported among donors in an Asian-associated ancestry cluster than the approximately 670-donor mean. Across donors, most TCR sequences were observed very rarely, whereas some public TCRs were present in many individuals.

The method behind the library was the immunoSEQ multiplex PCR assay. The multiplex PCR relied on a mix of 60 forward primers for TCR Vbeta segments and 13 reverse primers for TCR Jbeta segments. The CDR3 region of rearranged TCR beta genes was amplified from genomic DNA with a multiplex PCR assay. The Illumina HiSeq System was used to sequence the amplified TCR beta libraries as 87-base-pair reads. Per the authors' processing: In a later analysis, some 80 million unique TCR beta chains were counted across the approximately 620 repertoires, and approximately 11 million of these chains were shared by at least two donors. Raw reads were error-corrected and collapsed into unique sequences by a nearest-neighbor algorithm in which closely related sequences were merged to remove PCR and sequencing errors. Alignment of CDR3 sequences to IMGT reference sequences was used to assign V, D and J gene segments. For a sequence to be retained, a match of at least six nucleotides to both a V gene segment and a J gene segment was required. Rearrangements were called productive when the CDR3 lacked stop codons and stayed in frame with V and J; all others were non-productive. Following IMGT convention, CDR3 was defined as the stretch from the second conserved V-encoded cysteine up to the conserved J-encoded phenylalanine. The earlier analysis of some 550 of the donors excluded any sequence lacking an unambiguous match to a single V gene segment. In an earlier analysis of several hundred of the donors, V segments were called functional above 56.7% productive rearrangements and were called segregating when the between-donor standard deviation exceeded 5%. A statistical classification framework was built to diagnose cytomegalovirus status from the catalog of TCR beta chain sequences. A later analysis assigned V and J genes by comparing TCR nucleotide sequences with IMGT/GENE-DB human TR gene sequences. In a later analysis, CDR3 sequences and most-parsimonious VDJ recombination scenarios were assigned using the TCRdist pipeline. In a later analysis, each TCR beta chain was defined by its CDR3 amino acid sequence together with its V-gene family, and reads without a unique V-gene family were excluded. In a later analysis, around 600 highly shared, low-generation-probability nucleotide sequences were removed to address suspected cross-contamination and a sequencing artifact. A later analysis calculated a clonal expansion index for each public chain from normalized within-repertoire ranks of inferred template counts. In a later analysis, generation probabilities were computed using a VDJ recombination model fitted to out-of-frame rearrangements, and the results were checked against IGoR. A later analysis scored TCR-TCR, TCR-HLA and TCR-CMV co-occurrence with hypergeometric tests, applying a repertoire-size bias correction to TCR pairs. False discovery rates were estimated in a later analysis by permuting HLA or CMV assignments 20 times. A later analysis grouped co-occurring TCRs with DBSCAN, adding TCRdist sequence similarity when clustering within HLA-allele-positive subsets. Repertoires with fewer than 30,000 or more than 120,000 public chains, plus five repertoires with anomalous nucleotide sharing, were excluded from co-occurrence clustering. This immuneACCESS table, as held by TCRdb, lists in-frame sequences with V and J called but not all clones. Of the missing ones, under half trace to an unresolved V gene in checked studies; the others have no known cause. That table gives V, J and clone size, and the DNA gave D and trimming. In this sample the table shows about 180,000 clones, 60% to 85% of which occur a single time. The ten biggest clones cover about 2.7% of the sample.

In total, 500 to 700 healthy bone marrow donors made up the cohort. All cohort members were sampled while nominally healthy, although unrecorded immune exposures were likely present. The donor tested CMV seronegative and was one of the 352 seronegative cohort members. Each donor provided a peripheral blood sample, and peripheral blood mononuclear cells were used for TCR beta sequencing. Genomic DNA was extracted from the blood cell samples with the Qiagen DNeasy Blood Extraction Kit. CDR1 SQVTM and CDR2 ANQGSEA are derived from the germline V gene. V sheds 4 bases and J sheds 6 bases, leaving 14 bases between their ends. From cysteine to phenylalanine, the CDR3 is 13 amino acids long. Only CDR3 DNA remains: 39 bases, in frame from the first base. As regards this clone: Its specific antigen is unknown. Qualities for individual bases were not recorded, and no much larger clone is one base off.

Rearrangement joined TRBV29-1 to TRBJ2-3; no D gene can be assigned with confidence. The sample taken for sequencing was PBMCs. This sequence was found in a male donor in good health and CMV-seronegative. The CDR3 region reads CSVGAPGSDTQYF. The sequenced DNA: TGCAGCGTTGGGGCCCCTGGAAGTGATACGCAGTATTTT.